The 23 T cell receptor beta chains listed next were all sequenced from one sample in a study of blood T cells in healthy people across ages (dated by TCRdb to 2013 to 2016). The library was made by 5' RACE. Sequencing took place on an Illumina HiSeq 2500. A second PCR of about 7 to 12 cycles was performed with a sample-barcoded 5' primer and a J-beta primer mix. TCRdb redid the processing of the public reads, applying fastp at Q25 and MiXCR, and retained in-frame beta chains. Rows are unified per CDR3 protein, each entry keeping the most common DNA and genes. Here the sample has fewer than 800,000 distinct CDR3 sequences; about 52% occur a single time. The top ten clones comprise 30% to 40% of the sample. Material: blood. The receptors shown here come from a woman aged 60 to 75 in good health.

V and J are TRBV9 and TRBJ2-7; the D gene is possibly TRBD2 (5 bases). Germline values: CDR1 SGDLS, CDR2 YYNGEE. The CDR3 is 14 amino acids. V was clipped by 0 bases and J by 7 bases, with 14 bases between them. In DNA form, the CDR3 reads TGTGCCAGCAGCGTAGTGCCAAGCGAGGGTGAGCAGTACTTC. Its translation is CASSVVPSEGEQYF.

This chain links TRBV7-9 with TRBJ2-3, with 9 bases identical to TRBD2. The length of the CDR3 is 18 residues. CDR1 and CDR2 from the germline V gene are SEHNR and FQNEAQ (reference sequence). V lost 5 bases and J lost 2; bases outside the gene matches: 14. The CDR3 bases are TGTGCCAGCAGCCCCGGAGCAGCCCGCGGGAGGGTCACAGATACGCAGTATTTT. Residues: CASSPGAARGRVTDTQYF.

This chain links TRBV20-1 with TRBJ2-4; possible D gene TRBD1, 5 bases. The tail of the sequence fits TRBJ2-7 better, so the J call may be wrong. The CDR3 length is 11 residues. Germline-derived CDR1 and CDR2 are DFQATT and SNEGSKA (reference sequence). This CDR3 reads CSASRVPEQYF. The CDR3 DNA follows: TGCAGTGCTTCCAGGGTCCCCGAGCAGTACTTC.

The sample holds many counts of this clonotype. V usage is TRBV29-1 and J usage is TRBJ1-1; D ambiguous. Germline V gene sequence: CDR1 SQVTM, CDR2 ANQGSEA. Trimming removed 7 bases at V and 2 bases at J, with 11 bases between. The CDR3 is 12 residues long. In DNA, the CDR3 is TGCAGCGCGGACGGACCAAACACTGAAGCTTTCTTT. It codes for CSADGPNTEAFF.

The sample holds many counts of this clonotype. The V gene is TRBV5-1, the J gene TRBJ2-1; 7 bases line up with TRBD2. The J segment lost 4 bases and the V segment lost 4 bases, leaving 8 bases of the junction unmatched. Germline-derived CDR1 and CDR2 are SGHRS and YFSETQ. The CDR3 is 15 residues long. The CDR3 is CASSALAELYNEQFF. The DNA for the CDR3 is TGCGCCAGCAGCGCCCTAGCGGAGCTATACAATGAGCAGTTCTTC.

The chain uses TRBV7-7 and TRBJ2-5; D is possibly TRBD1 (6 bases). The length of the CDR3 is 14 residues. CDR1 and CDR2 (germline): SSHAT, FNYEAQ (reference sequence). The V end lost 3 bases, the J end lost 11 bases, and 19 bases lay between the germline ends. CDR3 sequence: CASSLRPQGGEQYF. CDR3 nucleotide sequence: TGTGCCAGCAGCTTGCGCCCACAGGGTGGTGAGCAGTACTTC.

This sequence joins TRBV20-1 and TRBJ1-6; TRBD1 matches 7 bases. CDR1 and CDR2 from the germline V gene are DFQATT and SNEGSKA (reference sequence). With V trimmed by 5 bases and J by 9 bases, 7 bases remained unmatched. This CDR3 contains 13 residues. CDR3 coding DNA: TGCAGTGCTGGACCCGACAGGGCTTCACCCCTCCACTTT. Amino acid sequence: CSAGPDRASPLHF.

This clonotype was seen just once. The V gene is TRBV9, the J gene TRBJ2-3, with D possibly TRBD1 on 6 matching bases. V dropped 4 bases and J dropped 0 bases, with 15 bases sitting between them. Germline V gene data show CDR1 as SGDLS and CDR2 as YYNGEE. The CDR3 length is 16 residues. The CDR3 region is CASSPRTVVSTDTQYF. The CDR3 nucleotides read TGTGCCAGCAGCCCCCGGACAGTCGTTAGCACAGATACGCAGTATTTT. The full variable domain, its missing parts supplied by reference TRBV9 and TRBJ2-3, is DSGVTQTPKHLITATGQRVTLRCSPRSGDLSVYWYQQSLDQGLQFLIQYYNGEERAKGNILERFSAQQFPDLHSELNLSSLELGDSALYFCASSPRTVVSTDTQYFGPGTRLTVL.

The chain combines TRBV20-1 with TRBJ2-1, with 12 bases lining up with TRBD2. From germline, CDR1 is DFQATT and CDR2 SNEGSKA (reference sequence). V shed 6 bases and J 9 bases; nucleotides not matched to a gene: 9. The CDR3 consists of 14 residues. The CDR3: CSALLTSGSGEQFF. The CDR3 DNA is TGCAGTGCACTCCTGACTAGCGGGAGTGGTGAGCAGTTCTTC.

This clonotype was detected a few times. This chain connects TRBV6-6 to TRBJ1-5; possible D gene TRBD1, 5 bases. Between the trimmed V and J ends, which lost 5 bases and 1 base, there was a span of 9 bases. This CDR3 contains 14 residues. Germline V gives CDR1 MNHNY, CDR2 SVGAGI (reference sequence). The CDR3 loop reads CASSLRGSNQPQHF. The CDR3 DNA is TGTGCCAGCAGTCTTCGGGGGAGCAATCAGCCCCAGCATTTT.

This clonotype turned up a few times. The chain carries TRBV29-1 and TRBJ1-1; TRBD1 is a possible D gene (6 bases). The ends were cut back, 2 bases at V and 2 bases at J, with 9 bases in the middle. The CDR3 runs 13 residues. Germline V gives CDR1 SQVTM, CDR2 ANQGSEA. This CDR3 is CSVETGANTEAFF. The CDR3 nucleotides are TGCAGCGTTGAAACGGGGGCAAACACTGAAGCTTTCTTT.

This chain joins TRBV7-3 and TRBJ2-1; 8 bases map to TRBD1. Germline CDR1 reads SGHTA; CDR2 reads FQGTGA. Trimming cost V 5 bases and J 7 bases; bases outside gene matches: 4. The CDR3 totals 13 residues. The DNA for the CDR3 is TGTGCCAGCAGCCAAGGGACAGGTAATGAGCAGTTCTTC. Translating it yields CASSQGTGNEQFF.

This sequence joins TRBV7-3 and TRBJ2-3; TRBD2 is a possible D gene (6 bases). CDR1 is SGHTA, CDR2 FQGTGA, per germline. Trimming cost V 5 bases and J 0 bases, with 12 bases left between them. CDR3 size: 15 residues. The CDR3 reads CASSPGTHSTDTQYF. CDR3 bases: TGTGCCAGCAGCCCCGGGACTCATAGCACAGATACGCAGTATTTT.

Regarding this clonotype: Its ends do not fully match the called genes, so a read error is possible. CDR3 DNA sequence: TGCAGTGCCAGAGTAGGACTAGCGGGAAGGTGGAATGAGCAGTTCTTC. It specifies CSARVGLAGRWNEQFF. V is TRBV20-1 and J is TRBJ2-1, with TRBD2 matching 12 bases. The CDR3 contains 16 residues. Germline V lookup: CDR1 DFQATT, CDR2 SNEGSKA (reference sequence).

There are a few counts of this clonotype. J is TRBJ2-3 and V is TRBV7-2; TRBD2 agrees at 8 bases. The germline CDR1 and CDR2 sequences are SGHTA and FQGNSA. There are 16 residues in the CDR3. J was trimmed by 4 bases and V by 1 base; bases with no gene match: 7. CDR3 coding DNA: TGTGCCAGCAGCTTAGTAACTAGCGGTTTTTCAGATACGCAGTATTTT. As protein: CASSLVTSGFSDTQYF.

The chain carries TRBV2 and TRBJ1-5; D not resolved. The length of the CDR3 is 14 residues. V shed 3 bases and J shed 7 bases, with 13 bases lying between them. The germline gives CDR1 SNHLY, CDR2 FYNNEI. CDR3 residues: CASSDSGREQPQHF. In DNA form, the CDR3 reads TGTGCCAGCAGTGATTCGGGTCGAGAACAGCCCCAGCATTTT.

The CDR3 DNA follows: TGTGCCAGCAGCTACCAGGGGGTGGGAGAAAAACTGTTTTTT. It yields the protein CASSYQGVGEKLFF. V and J are TRBV7-2 and TRBJ1-4; 7 positions match TRBD1. The CDR3 has 14 residues. Germline assignment: CDR1 SGHTA and CDR2 FQGNSA. The ends lost 4 bases at V and 8 bases at J; junction bases unmatched: 7. The whole variable domain, remainder taken from reference TRBV7-2 and TRBJ1-4, is GAGVSQSPSNKVTEKGKDVELRCDPISGHTALYWYRQSLGQGLEFLIYFQGNSAPDKSGLPSDRFSAERTGGSVSTLTIQRTQQEDSAVYLCASSYQGVGEKLFFGSGTQLSVL.

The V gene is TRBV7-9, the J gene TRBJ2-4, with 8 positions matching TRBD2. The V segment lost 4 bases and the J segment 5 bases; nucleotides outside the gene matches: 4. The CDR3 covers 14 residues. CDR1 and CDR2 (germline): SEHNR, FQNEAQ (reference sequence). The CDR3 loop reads CASSSRGGQNIQYF. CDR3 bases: TGTGCCAGCAGCTCCCGGGGGGGCCAAAACATTCAGTACTTC.

In DNA form, the CDR3 reads TGTGCCAGCAACTTCGGGACAGGGAGTATTAATGAGCAGTTCTTC. Amino acid sequence: CASNFGTGSINEQFF. This sequence joins TRBV7-8 and TRBJ2-1; the match to TRBD1 covers 9 bases. J was trimmed by 7 bases and V by 7 bases; bases with no gene match: 11. The CDR3 spans 15 residues. Germline lookup yields CDR1 SGHVS and CDR2 FQNEAQ.

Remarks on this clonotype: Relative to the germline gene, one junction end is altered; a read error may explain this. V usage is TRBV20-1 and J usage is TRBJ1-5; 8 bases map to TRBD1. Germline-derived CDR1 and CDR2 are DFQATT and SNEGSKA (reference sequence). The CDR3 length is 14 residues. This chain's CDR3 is CSAISGTGNQPQHF. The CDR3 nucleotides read TGCAGTGCTATTAGCGGGACAGGCAACCAGCCCCAGCATTTT.

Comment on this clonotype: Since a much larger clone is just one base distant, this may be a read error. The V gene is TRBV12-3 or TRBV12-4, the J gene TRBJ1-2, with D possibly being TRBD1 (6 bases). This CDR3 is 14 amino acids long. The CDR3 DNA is TGTGCCGGCAGCCCACTGGACAGCCAGTACGGCTACACCTTC. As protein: CAGSPLDSQYGYTF.

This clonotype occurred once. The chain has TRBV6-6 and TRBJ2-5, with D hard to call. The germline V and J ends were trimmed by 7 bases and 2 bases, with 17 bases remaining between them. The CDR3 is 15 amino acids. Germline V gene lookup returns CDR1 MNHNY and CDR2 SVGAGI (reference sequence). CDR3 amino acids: CASILLSIRQETQYF. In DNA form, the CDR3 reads TGTGCCAGCATCCTCCTCAGCATACGGCAAGAGACCCAGTACTTC.

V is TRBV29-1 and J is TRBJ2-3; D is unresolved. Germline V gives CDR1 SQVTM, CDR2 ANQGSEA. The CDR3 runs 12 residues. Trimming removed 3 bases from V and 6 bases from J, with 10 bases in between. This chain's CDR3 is CSVDGEGDTQYF. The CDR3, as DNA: TGCAGCGTTGATGGGGAAGGGGATACGCAGTATTTT.